The 28 T cell receptor beta chains in this list originate from one sample, sequenced in a study of control samples from healthy donors and cancer patients. Sequencing used immunoSEQ multiplex PCR; TCRdb keeps in-frame clones, though not all of them. The data hold about 80,000 clones, with roughly nine tenths observed a single time. The sample comprised blood. The receptors shown here come from a man aged 50-59 years in good health.

This clone is a singleton in its sample. V gene TRBV18 combines with J gene TRBJ2-1; 8 bases are a match to TRBD2. The CDR3 loop spans 16 amino acids. The trim removed 4 bases at V and 5 bases at J, leaving 10 bases unmatched. Looked up from germline, CDR1 is KGHSH and CDR2 is LQKENI. CDR3 region: CASSRSGTSGDNEQFF. CDR3 DNA: TGTGCCAGCTCACGTTCCGGGACTAGTGGGGACAATGAGCAGTTCTTC. Combining the CDR3 with reference TRBV18 and TRBJ2-1 gives the whole variable domain NAGVMQNPRHLVRRRGQEARLRCSPMKGHSHVYWYRQLPEEGLKFMVYLQKENIIDESGMPKERFSAEFPKEGPSILRIQQVVRGDSAAYFCASSRSGTSGDNEQFFGPGTRLTVL.

The rearrangement joins TRBV5-1 to TRBJ2-6; D gene unclear. The germline V gene has CDR1 SGHRS and CDR2 YFSETQ. V lost 4 bases and J 4 bases, leaving 12 bases between the germline ends. CDR3 length: 15 residues. This chain's CDR3 is CASSLALGGANVLTF. The CDR3 DNA reads TGCGCCAGCAGCCTGGCCCTGGGGGGGGCCAACGTCCTGACTTTC.

J is TRBJ2-2 and V is TRBV4-2, with unresolved D. The CDR3 consists of 14 residues. Trimming took 3 bases from V and 0 from J, leaving 5 bases between them. Germline CDR1 reads LGHNA; CDR2 reads YNFKEQ. The DNA for the CDR3 is TGTGCCAGCAGCCAGGCAGCGAACACCGGGGAGCTGTTTTTT. Residues: CASSQAANTGELFF.

The V call is TRBV9, the J call TRBJ1-3, with 10 bases matching TRBD1. CDR1 SGDLS and CDR2 YYNGEE come from the germline V gene. Germline trimming cut 4 bases from V and 3 bases from J; bases unmatched to any gene: 7. The length of the CDR3 is 16 residues. The CDR3 bases are TGTGCCAGCAGCCCCGGACAGGGGGGGATTGGAAACACCATATATTTT. It specifies CASSPGQGGIGNTIYF.

The chain joins TRBV18 to TRBJ1-3; D is undetermined. Between the trimmed V and J ends, which lost 3 bases and 7 bases, there was a span of 13 bases. The germline gives CDR1 KGHSH, CDR2 LQKENI. This CDR3 has 14 amino acids. CDR3 amino acids: CASSPKGLGNTIYF. In DNA form, the CDR3 reads TGTGCCAGCTCACCTAAAGGTCTGGGGAACACCATATATTTT.

The chain combines TRBV18 with TRBJ2-7; tentatively, D is TRBD1 (6 bases). With 5 bases removed from V and 0 bases from J, the gap between germline ends came to 17 bases. This CDR3 has 16 amino acids. Germline values: CDR1 KGHSH, CDR2 LQKENI. CDR3 nucleotides: TGTGCCAGCTCAGCTACAGGGTCGGGTAGCTCCTACGAGCAGTACTTC. This translates into CASSATGSGSSYEQYF.

V usage is TRBV5-1 and J usage is TRBJ1-1; D uncertain. The CDR3 contains 13 residues. Trimming removed 1 base from V and 5 bases from J, with 9 bases in between. The V gene's germline CDR1 is SGHRS and CDR2 YFSETQ. The CDR3: CASSLYGETEAFF. In nucleotides, the CDR3 is TGCGCCAGCAGCTTGTATGGGGAAACTGAAGCTTTCTTT.

J is TRBJ1-6 and V is TRBV14, with TRBD1 as a possible D gene (6 bases). V was shortened by 1 base and J by 3 bases, with 10 bases between the two germline ends. CDR1 is SGHDN, CDR2 FVKESK, per germline. This CDR3 has 16 residues. The CDR3 coding sequence is TGTGCCAGCAGCCAAGTTACAGGGTTCTATAATTCACCCCTCCACTTT. Residues: CASSQVTGFYNSPLHF. The full variable domain, its missing parts supplied by reference TRBV14 and TRBJ1-6, is EAGVTQFPSHSVIEKGQTVTLRCDPISGHDNLYWYRRVMGKEIKFLLHFVKESKQDESGMPNNRFLAERTGGTYSTLKVQPAELEDSGVYFCASSQVTGFYNSPLHFGNGTRLTVT.

The chain has TRBV2 and TRBJ2-2; a possible D gene is TRBD2 (6 bases). The CDR3 consists of 15 residues. Trimming pared 2 bases from V and 5 bases from J, leaving 12 bases between. In germline, CDR1 is SNHLY, CDR2 FYNNEI. The CDR3 protein is CASSERVGRTGELFF. For the CDR3, the DNA is TGTGCCAGCAGTGAAAGGGTGGGGAGGACCGGGGAGCTGTTTTTT.

The chain has TRBV2 and TRBJ2-5; D is possibly TRBD2 (6 bases). The CDR3 extends over 13 amino acids. The germline V gene has CDR1 SNHLY and CDR2 FYNNEI. V lost 6 bases and J 7 bases, leaving 15 bases between the germline ends. CDR3 sequence reads: CASRGTHAGTQYF. Here the CDR3 DNA reads TGTGCCAGCAGGGGGACTCATGCCGGGACCCAGTACTTC.

CDR3 coding DNA: TGTGCCAGCAGCGTAGAGGCCCGGTCCGGTGAGACCCAGTACTTC. Its translation: CASSVEARSGETQYF. The chain combines TRBV9 with TRBJ2-5; D is ambiguous. In germline, CDR1 is SGDLS, CDR2 YYNGEE. V was pared by 0 bases and J by 5 bases, with 14 bases between. This CDR3 is 15 amino acids long.

The V call is TRBV7-9, the J call TRBJ1-1; possible D gene TRBD1, 5 bases. Trimming stripped 2 bases from V and 5 bases from J, with 9 bases between. The CDR3 is 13 amino acids. Looked up from germline, CDR1 is SEHNR and CDR2 is FQNEAQ (reference sequence). The CDR3 sequence is CASSLLGDTEAFF. The DNA for the CDR3 is TGTGCCAGCAGCTTACTAGGGGATACTGAAGCTTTCTTT. The variable domain in full, with the rest retrieved from reference TRBV7-9 and TRBJ1-1, is DTGVSQNPRHKITKRGQNVTFRCDPISEHNRLYWYRQTLGQGPEFLTYFQNEAQLEKSRLLSDRFSAERPKGSFSTLEIQRTEQGDSAMYLCASSLLGDTEAFFGQGTRLTVV.

The chain employs TRBV30 and TRBJ1-6; no clear D. The V and J ends lost 2 bases and 9 bases respectively, with 11 bases between them. Germline CDR1 GTSNPN, CDR2 SVGIG (reference sequence). This CDR3 comprises 13 residues. As DNA, the CDR3 is TGTGCCTGGAGTCGGGGAAGACGTTCACCCCTCCACTTT. The encoded protein is CAWSRGRRSPLHF.

The V call is TRBV18, the J call TRBJ1-1, with 8 bases lining up with TRBD1. Germline V gene data show CDR1 as KGHSH and CDR2 as LQKENI. V dropped 6 bases and J dropped 1; count of bases not matched to a gene: 4. The CDR3 is 14 amino acids. For the CDR3, the DNA is TGTGCCAGCTCGGCCGGGACAGGGAACACTGAAGCTTTCTTT. It translates to CASSAGTGNTEAFF. The full variable domain, rest sourced from reference TRBV18 and TRBJ1-1, is NAGVMQNPRHLVRRRGQEARLRCSPMKGHSHVYWYRQLPEEGLKFMVYLQKENIIDESGMPKERFSAEFPKEGPSILRIQQVVRGDSAAYFCASSAGTGNTEAFFGQGTRLTVV.

V usage is TRBV29-1 and J usage is TRBJ2-7, with TRBD1 identical over 10 bases. V gave up 7 bases and J gave up 5 bases; unmatched junction bases: 5. Germline-derived CDR1 and CDR2 are SQVTM and ANQGSEA. This CDR3 has 12 residues. This chain's CDR3 is CSAGQGEDEQYF. Here the CDR3 DNA reads TGCAGCGCAGGACAGGGGGAAGACGAGCAGTACTTC.

This chain connects TRBV7-9 to TRBJ1-4; tentatively, D is TRBD1 (5 bases). Germline CDR1 is SEHNR and CDR2 is FQNEAQ (reference sequence). The CDR3 has 13 residues. Trimming took off 2 bases at V and 6 bases at J, with 7 bases between the two ends. The CDR3 spells CASSLRGDEKLFF. Written as DNA, the CDR3 is TGTGCCAGCAGCTTAAGAGGGGATGAAAAACTGTTTTTT.

The chain employs TRBV6-5 and TRBJ1-1, with D possibly matching TRBD1 (6 bases). Deletions cut 8 bases from V and 3 bases from J, with 16 bases between. The CDR3 has 14 amino acids. Germline CDR1 is MNHEY and CDR2 is SVGAGI. In DNA form, the CDR3 reads TGTGCCAGCTCGGAGGAAAGGGGGTACACTGAAGCTTTCTTT. Protein product: CASSEERGYTEAFF.

V gene TRBV3-1 (or the pseudogene TRBV3-2) combines with J gene TRBJ1-4, with TRBD1 matching 7 bases. The CDR3 contains 15 residues. The ends lost 3 bases at V and 8 bases at J; junction bases unmatched: 9. The germline V gene has CDR1 LGHDT and CDR2 YNNKEL (reference sequence). This CDR3 reads CASSQWGQRREKLFF. The CDR3 DNA sequence: TGTGCCAGCAGCCAGTGGGGACAGCGGAGGGAAAAACTGTTTTTT.

J is TRBJ1-4 and V is TRBV6-5; D remains ambiguous. V lost 0 bases and J 7 bases, leaving 6 bases between the germline ends. This CDR3 is 13 amino acids long. CDR1 MNHEY and CDR2 SVGAGI come from the germline V gene. CDR3 coding DNA: TGTGCCAGCAGTTACTCGACCGGTGAAAAACTGTTTTTT. Translating it yields CASSYSTGEKLFF.

This clone was observed a handful of times. The gene calls are TRBV6-5 and TRBJ2-7; TRBD1 matches 7 bases. Germline V CDR1 and CDR2: MNHEY, SVGAGI. V lost 6 bases to trimming and J lost 2 bases; unmatched junction nucleotides: 10. The CDR3 length is 15 residues. This CDR3 reads CASRESTGIPYEQYF. The CDR3 nucleotides are TGTGCCAGCAGGGAGTCGACAGGGATCCCCTACGAGCAGTACTTC.

The rearrangement links TRBV6-5 to TRBJ2-2, with a weak D call TRBD1 (6 bases). The germline V gene has CDR1 MNHEY and CDR2 SVGAGI. CDR3 length: 14 amino acids. Trimming removed 6 bases from V and 2 bases from J, with 10 bases in between. Here the CDR3 reads CASSLDRNTGELFF. CDR3 bases: TGTGCCAGCAGCCTGGACAGAAACACCGGGGAGCTGTTTTTT.

This clone was seen a single time. V usage is TRBV7-3 and J usage is TRBJ1-2; D gene uncertain. V lost 2 bases to trimming and J lost 6 bases, with 7 bases between them. There are 12 residues in the CDR3. CDR1 SGHTA and CDR2 FQGTGA come from the germline V gene. The DNA of the CDR3 is TGTGCCAGCAGCTTACACGGGAATGGCTACACCTTC. Translated: CASSLHGNGYTF.

The CDR3, as DNA: TGTGCCAGCAGTTACTCAGGAGGGGATGGTGGCTACACCTTC. Its protein product is CASSYSGGDGGYTF. The rearrangement links TRBV6-6 to TRBJ1-2; perhaps TRBD1 as D (5 bases). V was pared by 0 bases and J by 7 bases, with 12 bases between. The CDR3 covers 14 residues. CDR1 and CDR2 from the germline V gene are MNHNY and SVGAGI (reference sequence).

The chain combines TRBV30 with TRBJ2-5; 7 bases align to TRBD2. The CDR3 consists of 13 residues. The junction had 1 base not matched to a gene; V was cut back by 1 base and J by 2 bases. CDR1 GTSNPN and CDR2 SVGIG come from the germline V gene (reference sequence). For the CDR3, the DNA is TGTGCCTGGAGTGCGGGGGGACAAGAGACCCAGTACTTC. Its protein is CAWSAGGQETQYF. The whole variable domain, remainder taken from reference TRBV30 and TRBJ2-5, is SQTIHQWPATLVQPVGSPLSLECTVEGTSNPNLYWYRQAAGRGLQLLFYSVGIGQISSEVPQNLSASRPQDRQFILSSKKLLLSDSGFYLCAWSAGGQETQYFGPGTRLLVL.

The sample holds a few counts of this clone. The chain uses TRBV3-1 (or the pseudogene TRBV3-2) and TRBJ1-3; D is unclear. V shed 1 base and J shed 3 bases, with 19 bases lying between them. The CDR3 is made up of 18 amino acids. Germline V lookup: CDR1 LGHDT, CDR2 YNNKEL (reference sequence). This chain's CDR3 is CASSQGNRVAIFGNTIYF. CDR3 DNA: TGTGCCAGCAGCCAAGGAAACCGGGTCGCTATATTTGGAAACACCATATATTTT.

The CDR3, as DNA: TGTGCCAGCAGCCAACCCCCGGGGGGGAACACTGAAGCTTTCTTT. This translates into CASSQPPGGNTEAFF. This chain links TRBV3-1 (or the pseudogene TRBV3-2) with TRBJ1-1, with D tentatively TRBD1 (5 bases). The CDR3 totals 15 residues. The germline V gene encodes CDR1 LGHDT and CDR2 YNNKEL (reference sequence). V lost 2 bases to trimming and J lost 1 base, with 11 bases between them.

J is TRBJ1-1 and V is TRBV7-9; TRBD1 matches 9 bases. The trim removed 7 bases at V and 6 bases at J, leaving 9 bases unmatched. Germline lookup yields CDR1 SEHNR and CDR2 FQNEAQ (reference sequence). The CDR3 is 14 residues long. For the CDR3, the DNA is TGTGCCAGCACCTCGGGACAGGGAAGTTCTGAAGCTTTCTTT. This encodes CASTSGQGSSEAFF.

The chain links TRBV12-3 or TRBV12-4 to TRBJ1-2, with 8 bases that match TRBD1. This CDR3 contains 11 residues. J lost 6 bases, V lost 7 bases, and 1 base had no gene match. CDR3 DNA sequence: TGTGCCAGCAAGGACAGGGATGGCTACACCTTC. Translating gives CASKDRDGYTF.